Following are 17 T cell receptor beta chains from one sample sequenced in a study of spatial heterogeneity in lung cancer. Each CDR3 protein gets one entry after TCRdb re-called the 5' RACE reads with MiXCR. The repertoire holds around 110,000 distinct CDR3 sequences, with 9.5% to 15% as singletons. Documented time point: blood at routine non-recurrence follow-up after resection. The study sequenced unsorted whole RNA from tumor, nontumor lung or frozen PBMC. The material was PBMCs, obtained at follow-up. The receptors stem from a male donor with early-stage non-small cell lung cancer.

The chain carries TRBV9 and TRBJ2-1, with 13 bases that match TRBD2. After removal of 4 bases from V and 8 bases from J, the junction contained 6 bases not matched to a gene. The CDR3 consists of 15 residues. Germline lookup yields CDR1 SGDLS and CDR2 YYNGEE. The CDR3 spells CASSHGLAGVDEQFF. CDR3 nucleotides: TGTGCCAGCAGCCACGGACTAGCGGGGGTCGATGAGCAGTTCTTC.

This clonotype was seen ten or more times. This chain connects TRBV29-1 to TRBJ1-5, with D possibly being TRBD1 (6 bases). The CDR3 is made up of 14 amino acids. Germline V lookup: CDR1 SQVTM, CDR2 ANQGSEA. The V end lost 5 bases, the J end lost 2 bases, and 13 bases lay between the germline ends. As DNA, the CDR3 is TGCAGCGTTAAGGGGGGCCCCGGCAATCAGCCCCAGCATTTT. This sequence encodes CSVKGGPGNQPQHF.

Only a few counts were recorded for this clonotype. The chain combines TRBV20-1 with TRBJ2-1; 12 bases fit TRBD2. Germline loops: CDR1 DFQATT, CDR2 SNEGSKA (reference sequence). The CDR3 contains 15 residues. The V gene end was trimmed by 3 bases and the J gene end by 8 bases; junction bases not matched to a gene: 8. As DNA, the CDR3 is TGCAGTGCTAGGGGGCCGACTAGCGGGGGACATGAGCAGTTCTTC. Residues: CSARGPTSGGHEQFF.

This clonotype turned up a few times. The J gene is TRBJ1-2, the V gene TRBV6-5; D perhaps matches TRBD1 (6 bases). V shed 2 bases and J shed 1 base, with 11 bases lying between them. The CDR3 is 15 amino acids. CDR1 is MNHEY, CDR2 SVGAGI, per germline. As DNA, the CDR3 is TGTGCCAGCAGTTACACGGGGGCGGATAACTATGGCTACACCTTC. Residues: CASSYTGADNYGYTF.

V gene TRBV20-1 combines with J gene TRBJ2-7; unclear D gene. There are 15 residues in the CDR3. The germline V and J ends were trimmed by 0 bases and 2 bases, with 14 bases remaining between them. Germline V gene data show CDR1 as DFQATT and CDR2 as SNEGSKA (reference sequence). CDR3 residues: CSARDLVRVPYEQYF. The CDR3 DNA reads as TGCAGTGCTAGAGATCTCGTTAGAGTACCCTACGAGCAGTACTTC.

This clonotype was detected only a few times. This sequence joins TRBV4-2 and TRBJ2-3; perhaps TRBD2 as D (5 bases). Trimming removed 0 bases at V and 7 bases at J, with 14 bases between. Looked up from germline, CDR1 is LGHNA and CDR2 is YNFKEQ. The CDR3 covers 15 residues. This CDR3 reads CASSQDPGEPYTQYF. In DNA form, the CDR3 reads TGTGCCAGCAGCCAAGATCCCGGGGAGCCCTATACGCAGTATTTT.

This clonotype was detected many times. The rearrangement uses TRBV6-1 and TRBJ2-7, with 9 bases aligning to TRBD1. Trimming removed 6 bases from V and 5 bases from J; junction bases left unmatched: 8. This CDR3 region has 14 residues. Germline V lookup: CDR1 MNHNS, CDR2 SASEGT. The CDR3, as DNA: TGTGCCAGCAGCGATCGGAGGACAGGGGACGAGCAGTACTTC. Its protein product is CASSDRRTGDEQYF.

This clonotype was recorded many times. The chain recombines TRBV9 with TRBJ2-3, with TRBD2 matching over 12 bases. This CDR3 region has 20 residues. The ends lost 4 bases at V and 2 bases at J; junction bases unmatched: 17. Germline V gene sequence: CDR1 SGDLS, CDR2 YYNGEE. The CDR3 here is CASSFSATSGGLRTTDTQYF. CDR3 bases: TGTGCCAGCAGCTTCTCAGCCACTAGCGGGGGGCTGCGGACCACAGATACGCAGTATTTT.

This clonotype has a count of ten or more. CDR3 coding DNA: TGTGCCAGCAGTTATAACAGGGAGGAGTCTGGCTACACCTTC. It codes for CASSYNREESGYTF. V usage is TRBV27 and J usage is TRBJ1-2; tentative D call: TRBD1 (6 bases). CDR1 is MNHEY, CDR2 SMNVEV, per germline (reference sequence). CDR3 length: 14 residues. Trimming shortened V by 4 bases and J by 7 bases, and 16 bases separated the two germline ends.

The V call is TRBV29-1, the J call TRBJ2-2, with TRBD2 identical over 8 bases. The CDR3 has 14 residues. Germline assignment: CDR1 SQVTM and CDR2 ANQGSEA. V shed 4 bases and J 6 bases; nucleotides not matched to a gene: 7. CDR3 region: CSVGRGGHSGELFF. CDR3 DNA sequence: TGCAGCGTTGGCCGGGGGGGCCACTCCGGGGAGCTGTTTTTT.

This clonotype was seen a few times. The chain carries TRBV20-1 and TRBJ1-4; 7 bases line up with TRBD1. This CDR3 contains 14 residues. Germline values: CDR1 DFQATT, CDR2 SNEGSKA (reference sequence). With V trimmed by 0 bases and J by 7 bases, 5 bases remained unmatched. The CDR3 loop is CSARDLAGGEKLFF. CDR3 nucleotide sequence: TGCAGTGCTAGAGATTTAGCAGGGGGTGAAAAACTGTTTTTT.

The table lists this clonotype with many counts. The rearrangement joins TRBV4-2 to TRBJ2-7; D gene unclear. Germline V lookup: CDR1 LGHNA, CDR2 YNFKEQ. The CDR3 runs 16 residues. V was cut by 0 bases and J by 1 base, with 13 bases left in between. CDR3 sequence: CASSQEGQPTSYEQYF. The DNA of the CDR3 is TGTGCCAGCAGCCAAGAGGGCCAGCCAACATCCTACGAGCAGTACTTC.

This clonotype was observed many times. J is TRBJ1-4 and V is TRBV5-1; D uncertain. Trimming cost V 5 bases and J 5 bases, with 10 bases left between them. The CDR3 loop spans 13 amino acids. The germline gives CDR1 SGHRS, CDR2 YFSETQ. The CDR3 is CASRPGLNEKLFF. CDR3 nucleotide sequence: TGCGCCAGCAGACCAGGATTAAATGAAAAACTGTTTTTT.

This sequence joins TRBV7-2 and TRBJ2-1; 8 bases match TRBD2. This CDR3 spans 15 amino acids. Germline lookup yields CDR1 SGHTA and CDR2 FQGNSA. Trimming removed 1 base from V and 9 bases from J; junction bases left unmatched: 8. CDR3 nucleotide sequence: TGTGCCAGCAGCTTAGATAGTAGCGGGGTGCTTGAGCAGTTCTTC. This encodes CASSLDSSGVLEQFF. Using reference TRBV7-2 and TRBJ2-1 for the parts outside the CDR3, the full variable domain is GAGVSQSPSNKVTEKGKDVELRCDPISGHTALYWYRQSLGQGLEFLIYFQGNSAPDKSGLPSDRFSAERTGGSVSTLTIQRTQQEDSAVYLCASSLDSSGVLEQFFGPGTRLTVL.

V and J are TRBV4-1 and TRBJ2-5, with TRBD2 identical over 14 bases. Germline CDR1 MGHRA, CDR2 YSYEKL. The CDR3 sequence is 16 residues long. V was clipped by 3 bases and J by 6 bases; unmatched bases: 6. CDR3 nucleotides: TGCGCCAGCAGCCACTTAGGGACTAGCGGGGGAAAGACCCAGTACTTC. Its protein is CASSHLGTSGGKTQYF.

Notes on this clonotype: Relative to the germline gene, one junction end is altered; a read error may explain this. The V and J genes are TRBV5-1 and TRBJ1-6; no reliable D call. The CDR3 covers 13 residues. Germline V gives CDR1 SGHRS, CDR2 YFSETQ. The CDR3 nucleotides are TGCGCCAGCAGATATAACTATAATTCAGCCCTCCACTTT. Residues: CASRYNYNSALHF.

A few counts support this clonotype. The chain carries TRBV10-2 and TRBJ1-6; D unresolved. There are 14 residues in the CDR3. CDR1 is WSHSY and CDR2 is SAAADI in the germline V gene. V shed 7 bases and J shed 0 bases, with 7 bases lying between them. Written as DNA, the CDR3 is TGCGCCAGCAAAGGGAGCTCCTATAATTCACCCCTCCACTTT. It specifies CASKGSSYNSPLHF.